This T cell receptor beta chain was captured in a study of long-term antiretroviral therapy in people with HIV. Study conclusions and caveats: Repertoires looked antigen-experienced, with only a slight naive shift after ART. Clones with expansion before ART led the repertoire at all time points.

Investigators performed immunoSEQ version v3.0 at survey level. Per-sample targets for sequencing were about 40,000-50,000 T-cell genomes. The method was immunoSEQ multiplex PCR; TCRdb's version includes in-frame clones alone and lacks a portion of them. The sample has tens of thousands of clones, about 96% seen once. Held in samples before DNA extraction were 1-10 million cryopreserved PBMC. About this clone: Its antigen remains unknown.

CDR3 length: 15 residues. Germline values: CDR1 SEHNR, CDR2 FQNEAQ (reference sequence). Trimming removed 0 bases from V and 0 bases from J, with 6 bases in between. Specimen: unsorted PBMCs, collected 3.7 years after starting antiretroviral therapy. The chain has TRBV7-9 and TRBJ2-1; D ambiguous. The receptor comes from a woman aged 45-65 years with HIV. The CDR3 protein is CASSLAEISYNEQFF. The CDR3, as DNA: TGTGCCAGCAGCTTAGCGGAAATCTCCTACAATGAGCAGTTCTTC.